The clone carrying this T cell receptor (beta chain) showed up many times. TCRdb itself ran the 5' RACE reads through MiXCR, one entry per CDR3 protein. The data show 690,000 or so distinct CDR3 sequences, around 6.1% seen once. V lost 3 bases and J lost 2, with 11 bases in between. The germline CDR1 and CDR2 sequences are LGHNA and YSLEER. The CDR3 length is 15 residues. This sample was included in a study of identical twins. The J gene is TRBJ1-5, the V gene TRBV4-3; tentative D call: TRBD1 (5 bases). This clonotype originated in a man between 18 and 29 years old in good health. Specimen: naive T cells sorted from blood. For the CDR3, the DNA is TGCGCCAGCAGCCAGGACAATTTGGGCAATCAGCCCCAGCATTTT. Its translation: CASSQDNLGNQPQHF.